This T cell receptor beta chain was observed in a study of blood T cells in healthy people across ages. Next came a second PCR, run for about 6 to 12 cycles, which used a sample-barcoded 5' primer along with a J-beta primer mix. In TCRdb, the 5' RACE reads were re-called with MiXCR into one record per CDR3 protein. The sample lists 650,000 to 800,000 distinct CDR3 sequences; under 45% were seen once. This clonotype has just one count. The CDR3 has 16 residues. The germline V gene encodes CDR1 SGHRS and CDR2 YFSETQ. This clonotype was sampled from a man between 60 and 75 years old in good health. The chain joins TRBV5-1 to TRBJ2-4; TRBD2 agrees at 11 bases. The J call may be in error: the DNA end matches TRBJ2-5 better. Sequences were obtained from blood. The CDR3 loop is CASSSLLAGVPETQYF. The CDR3 bases are TGCGCCAGCAGCTCATTACTAGCGGGGGTCCCAGAGACCCAGTACTTC.